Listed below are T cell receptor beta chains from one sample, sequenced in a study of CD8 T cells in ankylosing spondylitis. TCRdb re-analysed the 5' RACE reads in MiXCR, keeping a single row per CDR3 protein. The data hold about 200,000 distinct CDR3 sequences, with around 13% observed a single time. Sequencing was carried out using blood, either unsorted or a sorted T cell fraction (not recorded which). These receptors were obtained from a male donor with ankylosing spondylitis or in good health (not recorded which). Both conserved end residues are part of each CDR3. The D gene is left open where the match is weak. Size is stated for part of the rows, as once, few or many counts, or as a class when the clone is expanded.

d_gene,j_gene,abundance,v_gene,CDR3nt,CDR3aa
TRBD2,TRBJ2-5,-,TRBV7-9,TGTGCCAGCAGCTTAGGGCGGGAGTCTATCGAAGAGACCCAGTACTTC,CASSLGRESIEETQYF
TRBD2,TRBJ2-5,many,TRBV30,TGTGCCTGGAGTCGGACTAGCGGGACAGAGACCCAGTACTTC,CAWSRTSGTETQYF
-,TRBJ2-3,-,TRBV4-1,TGCGCCAGCAGCCAAGCGGAAGGGGTTGACACGCAGTATTTT,CASSQAEGVDTQYF
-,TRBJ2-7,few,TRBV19,TGTGCCAGTAGTAGTCGGGGAGACTACTACGAGCAGTACTTC,CASSSRGDYYEQYF
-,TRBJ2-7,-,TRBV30,TGTGCCTGGAGTGTGGGCCGAACCTACGAGCAGTACTTC,CAWSVGRTYEQYF
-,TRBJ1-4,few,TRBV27,TGTGCCAGCAGTTACGTGACAGCAACTAATGAAAAACTGTTTTTT,CASSYVTATNEKLFF
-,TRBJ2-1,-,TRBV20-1,TGCAGTGCCGTACCCGAGCAGTTCTTC,CSAVPEQFF
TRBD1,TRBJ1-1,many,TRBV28,TGTGCCAGCCGGGACAGGGGGCTGTTAACTGAAGCTTTCTTT,CASRDRGLLTEAFF
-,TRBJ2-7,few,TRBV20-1,TGTACGGCACCCTACGAGCAGTACTTC,CTAPYEQYF
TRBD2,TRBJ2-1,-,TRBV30,TGTGCCTGGGAACGGGAGGTCGGGAATGAGCAGTTCTTC,CAWEREVGNEQFF
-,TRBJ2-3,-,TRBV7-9,TGTGCCAGCAGCTCCGTCCCCTTTTGGGGCACAGATACGCAGTATTTT,CASSSVPFWGTDTQYF
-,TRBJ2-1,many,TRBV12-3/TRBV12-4,TGTGCCAGCAGTTTAAGCAGGAATGAGCAGTTCTTC,CASSLSRNEQFF
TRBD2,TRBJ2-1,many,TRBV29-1,TGCAGCGTTGAAGATCCAAGCGGGGGGTCGGTATACAATGAGCAGTTCTTC,CSVEDPSGGSVYNEQFF
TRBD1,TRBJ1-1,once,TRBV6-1,TGTGCCAGCAGTGCGACAGGGGGGTTCGCTGAAGCTTTCTTT,CASSATGGFAEAFF
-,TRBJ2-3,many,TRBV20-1,TGCAGTGCTAGAGATGGAGGCGCAGATACGCAGTATTTT,CSARDGGADTQYF
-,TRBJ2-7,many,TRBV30,TGTGCCTGGAGTGACGCGGGGCTGAACGAGCAGTACTTC,CAWSDAGLNEQYF
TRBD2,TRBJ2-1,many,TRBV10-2,TGCGCCAGCAGTGAGTACCGGGGGGCCTACAATGAGCAGTTCTTC,CASSEYRGAYNEQFF
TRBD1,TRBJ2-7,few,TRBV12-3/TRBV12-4,TGTGCCAGCAGTTCCCCCGACAGGGAGATTAGTCCGTACTTC,CASSSPDREISPYF